Listed below are T cell receptor beta chains from one sample, sequenced in a study of cytomegalovirus exposure and HLA in healthy donors. Profiled with immunoSEQ multiplex PCR; TCRdb holds only in-frame clones, not every one. The table has some 150,000 clones, more than 65% seen once; the top ten hold 5% to 6.5%. Sequencing was carried out using PBMCs. These receptors were obtained from a man aged 50 to 59 in good health and CMV-seropositive. The CDR3 runs from the conserved cysteine through the conserved F or W. Each record gives: clone size, D gene, V gene, J gene, CDR3 protein, CDR3 DNA. A D gene is named only where the DNA matches it firmly. A clone size is listed for some rows: how often the clone was seen (once, few, many), or a class if it is expanded.

few	.	TRBV29-1	TRBJ1-2	CSVETGNNGYTF	TGCAGCGTTGAGACGGGAAATAATGGCTACACCTTC
.	TRBD1	TRBV5-1	TRBJ1-2	CASSSGQDYHYGYTF	TGCGCCAGCAGCTCGGGACAGGACTACCACTATGGCTACACCTTC
.	TRBD2	TRBV19	TRBJ2-7	CASSTGLAGYEQYF	TGTGCCAGTAGTACGGGACTAGCGGGCTACGAGCAGTACTTC
.	.	TRBV7-9	TRBJ1-1	CSSSLGFGQQNTEAFF	TGTTCCAGCAGCTTAGGCTTCGGACAGCAAAACACTGAAGCTTTCTTT
once	TRBD1	TRBV27	TRBJ1-1	CASSPTGGGRELGAFF	TGTGCCAGCAGTCCGACAGGGGGCGGGCGCGAGTTAGGCGCTTTCTTT
.	TRBD1	TRBV19	TRBJ2-7	CASSIEDRDEQYF	TGTGCCAGTAGTATAGAGGACAGGGACGAGCAGTACTTC
.	.	TRBV7-9	TRBJ2-1	CASSPSYNEQFF	TGTGCCAGCAGCCCTTCCTACAATGAGCAGTTCTTC
few	.	TRBV10-2	TRBJ1-2	CASSESPGFYGYTF	TGCGCCAGCAGTGAGTCACCGGGGTTCTATGGCTACACCTTC
.	.	TRBV19	TRBJ1-2	CASRGDTIYGYTF	TGTGCCAGTCGGGGGGACACCATCTATGGCTACACCTTC
.	.	TRBV7-9	TRBJ1-4	CASSFPSTTNEKLFF	TGTGCCAGCAGCTTTCCTAGTACAACTAATGAAAAACTGTTTTTT
.	TRBD1	TRBV7-3	TRBJ2-5	CASSFGQGETQYF	TGTGCCAGCAGCTTTGGACAGGGAGAGACCCAGTACTTC
.	.	TRBV30	TRBJ2-7	CAWSASQGYEQYF	TGTGCCTGGAGTGCCTCCCAGGGTTACGAGCAGTACTTC
.	.	TRBV19	TRBJ1-3	CASIPLRGGYDGNTIYF	TGTGCCAGTATCCCACTACGGGGAGGTTATGATGGAAACACCATATATTTT
.	.	TRBV28	TRBJ1-6	CASSFLSQNSPLHF	TGTGCCAGCAGTTTTTTGTCCCAAAATTCACCCCTCCACTTT
.	TRBD1	TRBV28	TRBJ2-5	CASSTSRDSQETQYF	TGTGCCAGCAGTACGTCTCGGGACAGCCAAGAGACCCAGTACTTC
.	TRBD1	TRBV30	TRBJ2-7	CAWRGQSYEQYF	TGTGCCTGGAGGGGACAGTCCTACGAGCAGTACTTC
few	.	TRBV19	TRBJ2-5	CASSRTEDQEPQYF	TGTGCCAGTAGTAGGACTGAAGATCAAGAGCCCCAGTACTTC
once	.	TRBV27	TRBJ2-3	CASSFVRAVTDTQYF	TGTGCCAGCAGTTTTGTCAGGGCGGTCACAGATACGCAGTATTTT
once	.	TRBV12-1	TRBJ2-2	CASSWARTTLGELFF	TGTGCCAGCAGCTGGGCCCGGACAACCCTCGGGGAGCTGTTTTTT
.	.	TRBV5-1	TRBJ2-7	CASSLVQGFDEQYF	TGCGCCAGCAGCTTGGTACAGGGATTCGACGAGCAGTACTTC
.	TRBD1	TRBV2	TRBJ2-7	CASSPRQGANEQYF	TGTGCCAGCAGTCCCCGACAGGGTGCCAACGAGCAGTACTTC
.	.	TRBV18	TRBJ2-2	CASSPQLNTGELFF	TGTGCCAGCTCACCCCAACTTAACACCGGGGAGCTGTTTTTT